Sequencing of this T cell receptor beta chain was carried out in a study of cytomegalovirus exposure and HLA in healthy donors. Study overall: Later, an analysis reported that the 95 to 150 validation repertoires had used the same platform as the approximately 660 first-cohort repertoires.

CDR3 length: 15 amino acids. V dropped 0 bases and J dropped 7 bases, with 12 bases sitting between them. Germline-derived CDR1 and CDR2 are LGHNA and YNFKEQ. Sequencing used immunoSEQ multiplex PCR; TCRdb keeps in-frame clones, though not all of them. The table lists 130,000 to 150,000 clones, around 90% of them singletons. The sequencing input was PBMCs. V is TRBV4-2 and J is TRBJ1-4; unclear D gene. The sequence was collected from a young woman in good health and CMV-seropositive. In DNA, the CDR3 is TGTGCCAGCAGCCAAGATGCTATGCGGGGTGAAAAACTGTTTTTT. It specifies CASSQDAMRGEKLFF.